This T cell receptor beta chain was captured in a study of blood T cells in healthy people across ages. The use of a sample-barcoded 5' primer and a J-beta primer mix characterized a second PCR of about 6 to 12 cycles. One entry per CDR3 protein, called by TCRdb with MiXCR from the 5' RACE reads. The data contain some 890,000 distinct CDR3 sequences, 25% to 30% of them singletons. This CDR3 has 14 amino acids. Trimming removed 4 bases at V and 4 bases at J, with 13 bases between. Per germline, CDR1 SGHTA and CDR2 FQGNSA. The sample holds a few counts of this clonotype. Another study also made use of these data, one on T cells of mothers and their children. This second report adds: Five to seven children, together with their three healthy Caucasian mothers, made up the donors. cDNA was made from all extracted RNA, around 1.6 ug per 15 ul.

Material: blood. The rearrangement links TRBV7-2 to TRBJ1-2; a weak D match, TRBD1 (5 bases). This receptor was taken from a woman between 40 and 55 years old in good health. In nucleotides, the CDR3 is TGTGCCAGCAGCTCCCTGGGACGGGCCTATGGCTACACCTTC. This codes for CASSSLGRAYGYTF.